These 11 T cell receptor beta chains were all obtained from the same sample, sequenced in a study of CD8 T cells in Susac syndrome. Random hexamers were used to reverse transcribe roughly 0.5 to 1 ug of RNA. A single record per CDR3 protein comes from TCRdb applying MiXCR to the immunoSEQ multiplex PCR reads. The table shows 250,000 to 300,000 distinct CDR3 sequences, with 70% to 90% occurring only once. The specimen was CD8+ T cells from PBMCs. All receptors derive from a human donor with multiple sclerosis.

The rearrangement links TRBV19 to TRBJ1-6; 10 bases agree with TRBD1. This CDR3 is 14 amino acids long. Per germline, CDR1 LNHDA and CDR2 SQIVND (reference sequence). V trimming: 7 bases; J trimming: 9 bases; junction bases outside the gene matches: 6. The CDR3 DNA reads as TGTGCCAGTAATATGGGACAGGGGTTTTCACCCCTCCACTTT. Its translation: CASNMGQGFSPLHF.

The gene calls are TRBV5-5 and TRBJ1-2; TRBD1 is a possible D gene (5 bases). The CDR3 loop spans 15 amino acids. Between the trimmed V and J ends, which lost 0 bases and 4 bases, there was a span of 13 bases. Per the germline V gene, CDR1 is SGHKS and CDR2 is YYEKEE (reference sequence). CDR3 residues: CASSLEAGVAYGYTF. CDR3 bases: TGTGCCAGCAGCTTGGAGGCGGGGGTGGCCTATGGCTACACCTTC. The full variable domain, rest sourced from reference TRBV5-5 and TRBJ1-2, is DAGVTQSPTHLIKTRGQQVTLRCSPISGHKSVSWYQQVLGQGPQFIFQYYEKEERGRGNFPDRFSARQFPNYSSELNVNALLLGDSALYLCASSLEAGVAYGYTFGSGTRLTVV.

The gene calls are TRBV18 and TRBJ2-7; D may be TRBD1 or TRBD2 (5 bases each). The CDR3 runs to 17 residues. Germline lookup yields CDR1 KGHSH and CDR2 LQKENI. Trimming pared 6 bases from V and 3 bases from J, leaving 24 bases between. CDR3 in DNA: TGTGCCAGCTCGCACCGGGTCCCACGGGACGTGGACTACGAGCAGTACTTC. It specifies CASSHRVPRDVDYEQYF.

The chain links TRBV7-9 to TRBJ1-1; no reliable D call. In germline, CDR1 is SEHNR, CDR2 FQNEAQ (reference sequence). V lost 1 base and J lost 5, with 11 bases in between. This CDR3 contains 14 residues. The CDR3 sequence is CASSLVTGGTEAFF. CDR3 in DNA: TGTGCCAGCAGCTTAGTCACCGGAGGGACTGAAGCTTTCTTT. Using reference TRBV7-9 and TRBJ1-1 for the parts outside the CDR3, the full variable domain is DTGVSQNPRHKITKRGQNVTFRCDPISEHNRLYWYRQTLGQGPEFLTYFQNEAQLEKSRLLSDRFSAERPKGSFSTLEIQRTEQGDSAMYLCASSLVTGGTEAFFGQGTRLTVV.

This chain joins TRBV2 and TRBJ2-7, with no clear D. V lost 6 bases and J lost 3, with 12 bases in between. This CDR3 has 13 amino acids. Looked up from germline, CDR1 is SNHLY and CDR2 is FYNNEI. As DNA, the CDR3 is TGTGCCAGCAGGCCGGACCGCCACTACGAGCAGTACTTC. Its protein product is CASRPDRHYEQYF.

This clonotype came up once. The rearrangement uses TRBV28 and TRBJ2-5; 11 bases are shared with TRBD2. The J call is uncertain, as TRBJ2-1 better fits the DNA end. Germline V gives CDR1 MDHEN, CDR2 SYDVKM. The CDR3 totals 15 residues. The CDR3 region has the DNA TGTGCCAGCAGTTTATTAGCGGGAGGGTACAACAACCAGTTCTTC. It encodes CASSLLAGGYNNQFF.

The V and J genes are TRBV7-2 and TRBJ2-7; D could derive from TRBD1 or TRBD2 (6 bases each). V was pared by 6 bases and J by 6 bases, with 18 bases between. Germline-derived CDR1 and CDR2 are SGHTA and FQGNSA. The CDR3 loop spans 14 amino acids. The CDR3 here is CASSFVRGVGEQYF. In nucleotides, the CDR3 is TGTGCCAGCAGTTTCGTGAGGGGGGTAGGCGAGCAGTACTTC.

The V and J genes are TRBV27 and TRBJ2-2, with TRBD2 matching over 8 bases. Germline V gives CDR1 MNHEY, CDR2 SMNVEV (reference sequence). This CDR3 is built from 16 residues. The ends lost 5 bases at V and 4 bases at J; junction bases unmatched: 9. This CDR3 reads CASSPSSGSFTGELFF. CDR3 nucleotides: TGTGCCAGCAGTCCCTCAAGCGGGAGCTTCACCGGGGAGCTGTTTTTT.

The V call is TRBV3-1, the J call TRBJ1-3, with 7 bases matching TRBD1. Per the germline V gene, CDR1 is LGHDT and CDR2 is YNNKEL (reference sequence). Trimming cost V 1 base and J 4 bases; bases outside gene matches: 16. The CDR3 contains 19 residues. The CDR3 DNA follows: TGTGCCAGCAGCCAAGGTGGGGGAAGGGGGCATTTGCGAGGAAACACCATATATTTT. It codes for CASSQGGGRGHLRGNTIYF.

V is TRBV20-1 and J is TRBJ2-7, with 10 bases matching TRBD1. CDR1 and CDR2 (germline): DFQATT, SNEGSKA (reference sequence). This CDR3 has 14 residues. Unmatched junction bases numbered 6, after V lost 3 bases and J lost 4 bases. DNA for the CDR3: TGCAGTGCTAGTTTCCGGGACAGGGGATACGAGCAGTACTTC. Protein sequence: CSASFRDRGYEQYF.

The chain couples TRBV5-5 to TRBJ2-7, with 9 bases that match TRBD1. V shed 5 bases and J 6 bases; nucleotides not matched to a gene: 18. The CDR3 is 17 residues long. CDR1 SGHKS and CDR2 YYEKEE come from the germline V gene (reference sequence). The CDR3 bases are TGTGCCAGCAGTGCCGGCCGTCGGGGACAGGGATCGACCGAGCAGTACTTC. Its translation is CASSAGRRGQGSTEQYF.